This T cell receptor beta chain came from a study of PD-1 blockade in classical Hodgkin lymphoma. Time point given: cycle 4 day 1 (C4D1), after 6 weeks of nivolumab. Exposure to brentuximab vedotin varied, and each patient had relapsed following autologous stem cell transplantation. The CDR3 sequence is 14 residues long. Per germline, CDR1 SGHRS and CDR2 YFSETQ. Trimming left V 3 bases short and J 1 base short, with 10 bases between. This clone was picked up one time. Profiling relied on immunoSEQ multiplex PCR, and the TCRdb table lists in-frame clones only, not all of them. The table includes fewer than 25,000 clones, over 75% detected once.

The sequence came from a human donor with classical Hodgkin lymphoma. The chain employs TRBV5-1 and TRBJ2-5, with D possibly being TRBD2 (7 bases). The specimen was peripheral blood mononuclear cells (PBMCs), collected before the fourth cycle of nivolumab. In DNA form, the CDR3 reads TGCGCCAGCAGCTCCGCGGGGGCCCAAGAGACCCAGTACTTC. Protein: CASSSAGAQETQYF.